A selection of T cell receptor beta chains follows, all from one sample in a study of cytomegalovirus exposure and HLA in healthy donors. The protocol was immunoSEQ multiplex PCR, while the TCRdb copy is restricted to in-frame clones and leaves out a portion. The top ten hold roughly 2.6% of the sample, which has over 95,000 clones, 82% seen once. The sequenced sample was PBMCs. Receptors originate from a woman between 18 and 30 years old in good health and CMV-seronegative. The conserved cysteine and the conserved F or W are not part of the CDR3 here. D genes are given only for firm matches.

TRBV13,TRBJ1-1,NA,ASSLAGMTNTEAF
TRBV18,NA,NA,ASSPLGSSATYEQY
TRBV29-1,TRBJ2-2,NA,SVTRDTFGGELF
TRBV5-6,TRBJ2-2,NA,ASSYQGRAGELF
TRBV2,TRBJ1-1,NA,ASSEVENTEAF
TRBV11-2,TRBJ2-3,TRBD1,ASSLGAGDRVTDTQY
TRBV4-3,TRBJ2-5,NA,ASSQRRGGPRETQY
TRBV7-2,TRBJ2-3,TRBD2,ASTRLAGGADTQY
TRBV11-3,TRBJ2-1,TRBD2,ASSLSVAGGGYEQF
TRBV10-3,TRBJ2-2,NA,AISETGGATGELF
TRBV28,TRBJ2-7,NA,ASRDSSSYEQY
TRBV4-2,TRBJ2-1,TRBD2,ASSPQRTSGVDEVWEQF
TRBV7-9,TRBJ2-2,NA,ASSPDDSVPGELF
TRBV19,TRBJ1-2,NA,ASSYSYGYT
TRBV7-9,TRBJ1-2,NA,ASSLVTENYGYT
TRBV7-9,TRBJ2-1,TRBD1,ASSPRDRGLGLDEQF
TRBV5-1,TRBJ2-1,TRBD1,ASSFLIGTGDNNEQF
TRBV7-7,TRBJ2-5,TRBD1,ASSPDRVGETQY
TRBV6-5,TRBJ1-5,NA,ASSFQGFNQPQH
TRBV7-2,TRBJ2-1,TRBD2,ASSWGPSGRTQF
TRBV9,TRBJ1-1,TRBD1,ASSTRDSSTEAF
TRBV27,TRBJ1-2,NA,ASSLVQGYGYT
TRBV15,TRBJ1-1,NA,ATSRDRGAEAF
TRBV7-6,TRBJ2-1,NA,ASSLEEYNEQF
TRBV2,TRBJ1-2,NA,ASRKLQGQGYT
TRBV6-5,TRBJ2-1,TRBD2,ASSYNSGGPYNEQF
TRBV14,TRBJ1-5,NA,ASSQSGFGQPQH
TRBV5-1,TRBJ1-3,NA,ASSFSGDSGNTIY
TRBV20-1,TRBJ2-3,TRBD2,SASFRLAEY
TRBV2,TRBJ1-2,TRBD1,ASSETTGDYGYT
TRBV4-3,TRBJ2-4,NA,ASSQEWRGRENIQY
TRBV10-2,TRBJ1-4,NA,ASSGTTGLSEKLF
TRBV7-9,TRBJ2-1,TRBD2,PSSQSRLATEFNEQF
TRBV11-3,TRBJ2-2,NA,ASSLGPGAGELF
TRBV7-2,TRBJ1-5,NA,ASGGANQPQH
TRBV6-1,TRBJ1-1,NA,ASSEMEAATEAF
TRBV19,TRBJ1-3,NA,ASSLRDGLLSGNTIY
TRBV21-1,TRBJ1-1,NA,ASSKAGVSEAF
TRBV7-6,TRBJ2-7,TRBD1,ASSWDREGEQY
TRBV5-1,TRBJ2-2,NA,ASSTNTGGELF
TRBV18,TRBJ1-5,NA,ASSPPTVNSNQPQH
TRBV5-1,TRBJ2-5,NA,ASSFTPVGIGETQY
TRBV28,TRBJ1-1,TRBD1,ASSKGQGWTEAF
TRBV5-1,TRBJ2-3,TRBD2,ATKTYSGSTDTQY
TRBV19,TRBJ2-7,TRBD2,ASSKPQSGRMGEQY
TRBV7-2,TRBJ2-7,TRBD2,ASSSRTSGSYEQY
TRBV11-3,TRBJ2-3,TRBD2,ASSLDGGAQDTQY
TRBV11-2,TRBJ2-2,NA,ASSLVEPGELF
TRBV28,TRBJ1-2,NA,ASGANYGYT
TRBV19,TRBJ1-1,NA,ASCMPGSAEAF
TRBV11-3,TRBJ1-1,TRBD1,ASSLEQGITEAF
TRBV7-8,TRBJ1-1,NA,ASTYPGRDYKAF
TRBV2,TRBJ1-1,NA,ASSSGMNTEAF
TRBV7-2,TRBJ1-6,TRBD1,ASSHRGRNSPLH